The source of this T cell receptor (beta chain) is a study of shared clonotypes between healthy human individuals. Germline CDR1 and CDR2: KGHSH and LQKENI. The V end lost 3 bases, the J end lost 3 bases, and 11 bases lay between the germline ends. The CDR3 is 14 amino acids. Findings and limits, study-wide: The four-donor shared clonotypes exceeded non-shared clonotypes in generation probability, with non-shared ones scoring lower. Clonotypes that were shared across a handful of donors made up roughly 5% of naive CD4 clonotypes. It was the few donors that limited the genetic and exposure-history diversity represented.

Partitioning of CD4+ cells yielded a CD45RA+ naive subset and a CD45RA-negative memory subset. Using immunoSEQ multiplex PCR, the repertoire was profiled, and TCRdb retains in-frame clones only, with some absent. Found here are millions of clones, roughly 96% of them singletons; the top ten hold under 0.15%. As to this clone: Its antigen is unidentified.

This chain connects TRBV18 to TRBJ1-2; D unresolved. Source material: naive CD4+ T cells sorted from blood. Stated subset: CD45RA+ positively selected. The TCR originated in a man between 18 and 29 years old in good health. Written as DNA, the CDR3 is TGTGCCAGCTCACCCTACACCGGAGACTATGGCTACACCTTC. The encoded protein is CASSPYTGDYGYTF.